This T cell receptor beta chain came from a study of T cells expressing NK-cell markers. TCRdb re-called the 5' RACE reads, yielding one record per CDR3 amino acid sequence without DNA. The sample data list approximately 380,000 distinct CDR3 sequences. This sequence originates from a man aged 18 to 69 in good health. Sequenced material: blood T cells: a sorted CD56 or NKG2C T cell subset, CD4+ or CD8+ T cells, or bulk PBMC T cells (not recorded which).

CDR3 amino acids: CASSYFRHTDTQYF. The chain has TRBV6-2 or TRBV6-3 and TRBJ2-3. CDR3 length: 14 amino acids. Germline values: CDR1 MNHEY, CDR2 SVGEGT.